Presented here are 32 T cell receptor beta chains from one specimen sequenced in a study of blood T cell repertoires in COVID-19. Some clones are missing from TCRdb's copy, which holds only in-frame ones; the method was immunoSEQ multiplex PCR. The table includes more than 130,000 clones, around 87% detected once. Sequencing input: peripheral blood. These receptors all come from a woman between 40 and 50 years old with acute or convalescent COVID-19.

The rearrangement joins TRBV6-5 to TRBJ1-1; D is perhaps TRBD1 (6 bases). CDR3 length equals 14 residues. Between the trimmed V and J ends, which lost 4 bases and 1 base, there was a span of 10 bases. The germline V gene encodes CDR1 MNHEY and CDR2 SVGAGI. CDR3 protein: CASSFPGQNTEAFF. As DNA, the CDR3 is TGTGCCAGCAGTTTCCCGGGACAGAACACTGAAGCTTTCTTT.

The V gene is TRBV5-4, the J gene TRBJ2-7; D remains ambiguous. Germline V gene data show CDR1 as SGHNT and CDR2 as YYREEE (reference sequence). V dropped 0 bases and J dropped 6 bases, with 7 bases sitting between them. The CDR3 runs 12 residues. The chain's CDR3 is CASSLDGVEQYF. CDR3 bases: TGTGCCAGCAGCTTGGATGGAGTCGAGCAGTACTTC. Supplemented by reference TRBV5-4 and TRBJ2-7, the full variable domain reads ETGVTQSPTHLIKTRGQQVTLRCSSQSGHNTVSWYQQALGQGPQFIFQYYREEENGRGNFPPRFSGLQFPNYSSELNVNALELDDSALYLCASSLDGVEQYFGPGTRLTVT.

The gene calls are TRBV6-5 and TRBJ1-2; D gene unclear. CDR1 and CDR2 from the germline V gene are MNHEY and SVGAGI. V dropped 0 bases and J dropped 4 bases, with 9 bases sitting between them. The length of the CDR3 is 14 residues. This CDR3 is CASSYSGHGYGYTF. CDR3 in DNA: TGTGCCAGCAGTTACTCGGGCCACGGCTATGGCTACACCTTC.

The chain employs TRBV27 and TRBJ1-1; D ambiguous. Germline-derived CDR1 and CDR2 are MNHEY and SMNVEV (reference sequence). CDR3 length: 13 amino acids. The germline V and J ends were trimmed by 3 bases and 3 bases, with 8 bases remaining between them. The chain's CDR3 is CASSFTVDTEAFF. The CDR3 coding sequence is TGTGCCAGCAGTTTTACTGTGGACACTGAAGCTTTCTTT.

This chain links TRBV4-3 with TRBJ1-1, with D perhaps matching TRBD1 (5 bases). V lost 6 bases and J 5 bases, leaving 16 bases between the germline ends. The CDR3 length is 14 residues. Looked up from germline, CDR1 is LGHNA and CDR2 is YSLEER. The CDR3 spells CASRMGQLETEAFF. The CDR3 DNA reads TGCGCCAGCAGAATGGGGCAGCTCGAGACTGAAGCTTTCTTT.

The rearrangement uses TRBV28 and TRBJ1-1; the D is unclear. The CDR3 totals 15 residues. V was cut by 1 base and J by 7 bases, with 16 bases left in between. Germline CDR1 and CDR2: MDHEN and SYDVKM. The DNA of the CDR3 is TGTGCCAGCAGTTTATCGATCCGGCACGGACTTGAAGCTTTCTTT. It specifies CASSLSIRHGLEAFF.

The V and J genes are TRBV29-1 and TRBJ2-7; 8 positions match TRBD2. Germline CDR1 SQVTM, CDR2 ANQGSEA. With V trimmed by 5 bases and J by 6 bases, 18 bases remained unmatched. The CDR3 length is 16 residues. Here the CDR3 DNA reads TGCAGCGTTATCCCGGGACGGACTAGCTATACCGGCGAGCAGTACTTC. It translates to CSVIPGRTSYTGEQYF.

This rearrangement joins TRBV4-3 to TRBJ1-2; unclear D gene. Per the germline V gene, CDR1 is LGHNA and CDR2 is YSLEER. This CDR3 comprises 12 residues. V lost 2 bases to trimming and J lost 8 bases, with 9 bases between them. This chain's CDR3 is CASSQLLWGYTF. CDR3 DNA sequence: TGCGCCAGCAGCCAATTGCTATGGGGCTACACCTTC.

The CDR3 reads CASSSRQGGNSPLHF. The CDR3 DNA reads TGTGCCAGCAGCTCCCGACAGGGGGGTAATTCACCCCTCCACTTT. This chain joins TRBV7-2 and TRBJ1-6, with 9 bases matching TRBD1. Germline lookup yields CDR1 SGHTA and CDR2 FQGNSA. This CDR3 spans 15 amino acids. Trimming cost V 4 bases and J 6 bases; bases outside gene matches: 4.

The chain employs TRBV9 and TRBJ1-6; D possibly corresponds to TRBD1 (6 bases). Looked up from germline, CDR1 is SGDLS and CDR2 is YYNGEE. The CDR3 has 17 amino acids. Deletions cut 3 bases from V and 10 bases from J, with 23 bases between. In nucleotides, the CDR3 is TGTGCCAGCAGCGCGGGGGGAACAGGGTCGGTCGGATCACCCCTCCACTTT. It encodes CASSAGGTGSVGSPLHF.

The gene calls are TRBV6-4 and TRBJ1-5; D may be TRBD1 (5 bases). This CDR3 has 14 residues. Germline V gene lookup returns CDR1 MRHNA and CDR2 SNTAGT. The V end lost 6 bases, the J end lost 3 bases, and 12 bases lay between the germline ends. For the CDR3, the DNA is TGTGCCAGCAGCCCCGACAGTAACAATCAGCCCCAGCATTTT. Its translation: CASSPDSNNQPQHF.

This clone was observed a few times. The V and J genes are TRBV4-1 and TRBJ1-2; perhaps TRBD1 as D (5 bases). The CDR3 has 15 amino acids. Trimming removed 3 bases at V and 3 bases at J, with 14 bases between. The V gene's germline CDR1 is MGHRA and CDR2 YSYEKL. The CDR3 DNA follows: TGCGCCAGCAGCCAGCACACAGGCCCTTACTATGGCTACACCTTC. Residues: CASSQHTGPYYGYTF.

This clone occurred once. This chain links TRBV30 with TRBJ1-1, with D possibly matching TRBD1 (5 bases). Trimming cost V 4 bases and J 2 bases, with 17 bases left between them. The length of the CDR3 is 15 residues. Germline-derived CDR1 and CDR2 are GTSNPN and SVGIG (reference sequence). The CDR3 region has the DNA TGTGCCTGGACCCGGGGGGGGGAAGGAAACACTGAAGCTTTCTTT. Translating gives CAWTRGGEGNTEAFF.

The gene calls are TRBV7-8 and TRBJ2-7; D is unclear. Germline values: CDR1 SGHVS, CDR2 FQNEAQ. Trimming stripped 1 base from V and 3 bases from J, with 16 bases between. The CDR3 length is 16 residues. The CDR3 spells CASSLVLWQRRYEQYF. The CDR3 DNA is TGTGCCAGCAGCTTAGTTTTATGGCAGCGTCGCTACGAGCAGTACTTC. Supplemented by reference TRBV7-8 and TRBJ2-7, the full variable domain reads GAGVSQSPRYKVAKRGQDVALRCDPISGHVSLFWYQQALGQGPEFLTYFQNEAQLDKSGLPSDRFFAERPEGSVSTLKIQRTQQEDSAVYLCASSLVLWQRRYEQYFGPGTRLTVT.

The chain uses TRBV7-2 and TRBJ1-2; TRBD1 is a possible D gene (5 bases). Trimming took off 6 bases at V and 7 bases at J, with 15 bases between the two ends. The CDR3 runs to 13 residues. The germline V gene encodes CDR1 SGHTA and CDR2 FQGNSA. This CDR3 is CASSSQGGSGYTF. CDR3 nucleotides: TGTGCCAGCAGTTCTCAGGGTGGTAGTGGCTACACCTTC.

To note about this clone: Without the conserved terminal phenylalanine or tryptophan, this CDR3 likely stems from a read error. The DNA is omitted, as the CDR3 cannot be located on it reliably, and the CDR3 follows TCRdb's listing. V usage is TRBV27 and J usage is TRBJ2-3; TRBD1 was called by the table and not checked on the DNA. Germline assignment: CDR1 MNHEY and CDR2 SMNVEV (reference sequence). The length of the CDR3 is 8 amino acids, counting both ends. The CDR3 protein is CASSKGGG.

The J gene is TRBJ2-5, the V gene TRBV3-1 (or the pseudogene TRBV3-2), with 9 nucleotides matching TRBD2. After removal of 0 bases from V and 5 bases from J, the junction contained 1 base not matched to a gene. The germline CDR1 and CDR2 sequences are LGHDT and YNNKEL (reference sequence). The CDR3 sequence is 14 residues long. CDR3 sequence: CASSQEAGGETQYF. CDR3 in DNA: TGTGCCAGCAGCCAAGAAGCGGGGGGCGAGACCCAGTACTTC.

The CDR3 sequence: CASSVQQGAYGYTF. CDR3 sequence (DNA): TGCGCCAGCAGCGTCCAACAGGGGGCCTATGGCTACACCTTC. The chain combines TRBV5-1 with TRBJ1-2; 9 positions match TRBD1. In germline, CDR1 is SGHRS, CDR2 YFSETQ. V lost 4 bases to trimming and J lost 4 bases; unmatched junction nucleotides: 5. The CDR3 contains 14 residues.

V usage is TRBV6-5 and J usage is TRBJ2-5; weak D call: TRBD2 (6 bases). V lost 2 bases and J 6 bases, leaving 16 bases between the germline ends. Germline V gene lookup returns CDR1 MNHEY and CDR2 SVGAGI. The CDR3 consists of 15 residues. The CDR3 here is CASSYPEAGRKTQYF. The CDR3, as DNA: TGTGCCAGCAGTTACCCCGAGGCGGGACGAAAGACCCAGTACTTC.

In this sample, this clone turned up a few times. The chain uses TRBV30 and TRBJ1-1; D is uncertain. Germline values: CDR1 GTSNPN, CDR2 SVGIG (reference sequence). The CDR3 loop spans 11 amino acids. Trimming left V 3 bases short and J 5 bases short, with 7 bases between. The CDR3 loop reads CAWSRWTEAFF. Here the CDR3 DNA reads TGTGCCTGGAGCCGGTGGACTGAAGCTTTCTTT.

Notes on this clone: Distinct nucleotide sequences in the sample also encode this CDR3. The rearrangement uses TRBV6-2 or TRBV6-3 and TRBJ1-1; the match to TRBD1 covers 7 bases. The V gene end was trimmed by 0 bases and the J gene end by 4 bases; junction bases not matched to a gene: 2. Germline lookup yields CDR1 MNHEY and CDR2 SVGEGT. CDR3 size: 14 residues. The CDR3 coding sequence is TGTGCCAGCAGTTACTCCGCAGGGGGCACTGAAGCTTTCTTT. Residues: CASSYSAGGTEAFF.

V gene TRBV30 combines with J gene TRBJ2-3; D is undetermined. V shed 1 base and J shed 6 bases, with 11 bases lying between them. This CDR3 is 13 amino acids long. CDR1 is GTSNPN, CDR2 SVGIG, per germline (reference sequence). The CDR3 spells CAWSGANVDTQYF. The CDR3 coding sequence is TGTGCCTGGAGTGGGGCGAACGTGGATACGCAGTATTTT.

This clone showed up just once. The genes are TRBV5-6 and TRBJ1-1; D gene ambiguous. The CDR3 has 12 amino acids. Germline V gives CDR1 SGHDT, CDR2 YYEEEE. V lost 4 bases, J lost 5 bases, and 9 bases lay in between. CDR3 DNA sequence: TGTGCCAGCAGCCGTACAAAGACTGAAGCTTTCTTT. Its translation is CASSRTKTEAFF.

This clone was detected a few times. The gene calls are TRBV10-3 and TRBJ2-3, with 12 bases aligning to TRBD2. Germline-derived CDR1 and CDR2 are ENHRY and SYGVKD. The V and J ends lost 6 bases and 2 bases, in that order; junction bases with no gene match: 6. The CDR3 contains 16 residues. The CDR3 spells CAISIGTSGFTDTQYF. DNA of the CDR3: TGTGCCATCAGCATAGGGACTAGCGGGTTCACAGATACGCAGTATTTT.

This clone has only a few counts. This chain joins TRBV30 and TRBJ1-1; possibly TRBD1 for D (5 bases). The V gene lost 8 bases and the J gene lost 0 bases, with 13 bases spanning the gap. Germline V gene sequence: CDR1 GTSNPN, CDR2 SVGIG (reference sequence). This CDR3 region has 13 residues. Written as DNA, the CDR3 is TGTGCCGGTCGACAGAATCTGAACACTGAAGCTTTCTTT. This translates into CAGRQNLNTEAFF.

The V call is TRBV5-6, the J call TRBJ1-6, with D perhaps matching TRBD1 (5 bases). V dropped 6 bases and J dropped 7 bases, with 11 bases sitting between them. Germline CDR1 is SGHDT and CDR2 is YYEEEE. The CDR3 is 13 amino acids. The CDR3 sequence: CASNWRDNSPLHF. The CDR3 DNA is TGTGCCAGCAACTGGCGGGACAATTCACCCCTCCACTTT.

The chain has TRBV18 and TRBJ2-7, with 10 bases fitting TRBD1. Trimming at V came to 3 bases and at J to 0 bases, leaving 2 bases not matched to a gene. This CDR3 contains 15 residues. Germline loops: CDR1 KGHSH, CDR2 LQKENI. The CDR3 loop reads CASSPGQGPSYEQYF. The CDR3 bases are TGTGCCAGCTCACCGGGACAGGGGCCCTCCTACGAGCAGTACTTC.

The J gene is TRBJ1-5, the V gene TRBV19; possible D gene TRBD1, 6 bases. This CDR3 has 14 amino acids. Trimming removed 3 bases from V and 3 bases from J, with 9 bases in between. The germline V gene has CDR1 LNHDA and CDR2 SQIVND (reference sequence). Written as DNA, the CDR3 is TGTGCCAGTAGTATGGGGGCGGTCAATCAGCCCCAGCATTTT. It is translated as CASSMGAVNQPQHF.

This chain uses TRBV30 with TRBJ1-2, with D hard to call. There are 13 residues in the CDR3. CDR1 is GTSNPN, CDR2 SVGIG, per germline (reference sequence). V was clipped by 4 bases and J by 4 bases, with 13 bases between them. The CDR3 DNA sequence: TGTGCCTGGAAGAGGTTTGCGGCCTATGGCTACACCTTC. It specifies CAWKRFAAYGYTF.

The chain employs TRBV5-6 and TRBJ1-2, with D hard to call. Looked up from germline, CDR1 is SGHDT and CDR2 is YYEEEE. This CDR3 comprises 14 residues. Trimming cost V 0 bases and J 1 base, with 7 bases left between them. CDR3 DNA: TGTGCCAGCAGCTTGGAACGGTTTAACTATGGCTACACCTTC. Translated, it gives CASSLERFNYGYTF.

This clone was detected a few times. V gene TRBV3-1 (or the pseudogene TRBV3-2) combines with J gene TRBJ2-1, with TRBD2 matching over 12 bases. Per the germline V gene, CDR1 is LGHDT and CDR2 is YNNKEL (reference sequence). This CDR3 is built from 15 residues. V was pared by 1 base and J by 9 bases, with 4 bases of the junction left unmatched. CDR3 sequence reads: CASSQGLAGAGEQFF. The CDR3 DNA reads as TGTGCCAGCAGCCAAGGACTAGCGGGAGCGGGTGAGCAGTTCTTC.

The chain links TRBV9 to TRBJ2-3; no reliable D call. The CDR3 length is 13 residues. From germline, CDR1 is SGDLS and CDR2 YYNGEE. V lost 5 bases and J lost 2, with 9 bases in between. CDR3 in DNA: TGTGCCAGCAGGGGCACCACCACAGATACGCAGTATTTT. It translates to CASRGTTTDTQYF.